The 12 T cell receptor beta chains presented below share a single source sample, sequenced in a study of blood T cell repertoires in COVID-19. Sequencing used immunoSEQ multiplex PCR; TCRdb keeps in-frame clones, though not all of them. The sample has roughly 86,000 clones; 70% to 90% are singletons. Sequencing was performed on peripheral blood. These receptor sequences come from a man aged 35 to 55 with acute or convalescent COVID-19.

The chain has TRBV25-1 and TRBJ1-2; unclear D gene. This CDR3 contains 11 residues. V dropped 5 bases and J dropped 2 bases, with 3 bases sitting between them. Per the germline V gene, CDR1 is MGHDK and CDR2 is SYGVNS. CDR3 sequence reads: CASSQNYGYTF. CDR3 nucleotides: TGTGCCAGCAGTCAAAACTATGGCTACACCTTC.

The chain recombines TRBV3-1 (or the pseudogene TRBV3-2) with TRBJ2-1; TRBD2 aligns across 12 bases. Germline CDR1 and CDR2: LGHDT and YNNKEL (reference sequence). This CDR3 is built from 14 residues. Germline trimming cut 3 bases from V and 9 bases from J; bases unmatched to any gene: 3. The CDR3: CASSQLAGGSEQFF. CDR3 nucleotide sequence: TGTGCCAGCAGCCAGCTAGCGGGGGGGAGTGAGCAGTTCTTC.

V and J are TRBV20-1 and TRBJ2-2; maybe TRBD2 (6 bases). The CDR3 covers 14 residues. The germline V gene has CDR1 DFQATT and CDR2 SNEGSKA (reference sequence). V lost 3 bases and J lost 6, with 14 bases in between. The CDR3: CSASRRGLPGELFF. The CDR3 DNA reads as TGCAGTGCTAGTCGGAGGGGTCTTCCCGGGGAGCTGTTTTTT.

The chain joins TRBV7-2 to TRBJ1-1; 7 nucleotides line up with TRBD1. In germline, CDR1 is SGHTA, CDR2 FQGNSA. The V segment lost 3 bases and the J segment 7 bases; nucleotides outside the gene matches: 8. The CDR3 covers 14 residues. The CDR3 spells CASSLAGTALEAFF. CDR3 DNA: TGTGCCAGCAGCTTGGCCGGGACAGCACTTGAAGCTTTCTTT.

Note on this clone: Other DNA sequences in this sample translate to the same CDR3. This rearrangement joins TRBV14 to TRBJ1-1; unclear D gene. Trimming took 2 bases from V and 2 from J, leaving 6 bases between them. CDR1 is SGHDN, CDR2 FVKESK, per germline. This CDR3 has 13 amino acids. The DNA of the CDR3 is TGTGCCAGCAGCCAACAGGCCAACACTGAAGCTTTCTTT. Protein product: CASSQQANTEAFF.

By frequency in the sample, this clone is large (0.1 to 1%). The V gene is TRBV7-9, the J gene TRBJ2-2; 11 nucleotides match TRBD2. J was trimmed by 3 bases and V by 5 bases; bases with no gene match: 8. The CDR3 loop spans 17 amino acids. Germline CDR1 reads SEHNR; CDR2 reads FQNEAQ (reference sequence). In DNA, the CDR3 is TGTGCCAGCAGCCCCATAGCGGGGGGGCCTCACACCGGGGAGCTGTTTTTT. It is translated as CASSPIAGGPHTGELFF.

V and J are TRBV3-1 (or the pseudogene TRBV3-2) and TRBJ2-2, with a weak D call TRBD2 (5 bases). Germline V gene data show CDR1 as LGHDT and CDR2 as YNNKEL (reference sequence). This CDR3 has 15 residues. V was shortened by 4 bases and J by 4 bases, with 13 bases between the two germline ends. Here the CDR3 reads CASSPLGPGTGELFF. Written as DNA, the CDR3 is TGTGCCAGCAGCCCACTAGGGCCCGGCACCGGGGAGCTGTTTTTT.

V gene TRBV5-6 combines with J gene TRBJ1-6, with 7 bases matching TRBD1. With V trimmed by 0 bases and J by 8 bases, 5 bases remained unmatched. Germline CDR1 and CDR2: SGHDT and YYEEEE. The CDR3 is 15 residues long. CDR3 in DNA: TGTGCCAGCAGCTTGGGGCAGGGGGAATATTCACCCCTCCACTTT. Amino acid sequence: CASSLGQGEYSPLHF.

The chain couples TRBV12-5 to TRBJ2-1; 7 bases line up with TRBD2. The ends lost 6 bases at V and 4 bases at J; junction bases unmatched: 9. From germline, CDR1 is LGHNT and CDR2 FRNRAP. The CDR3 length is 15 residues. The DNA for the CDR3 is TGTGCTAGTGGCCGGACCCCGGGGGGATACAATGAGCAGTTCTTC. It translates to CASGRTPGGYNEQFF.

V gene TRBV30 combines with J gene TRBJ2-3; no reliable D call. Germline V gene sequence: CDR1 GTSNPN, CDR2 SVGIG (reference sequence). This CDR3 is built from 13 residues. V dropped 5 bases and J dropped 2 bases, with 11 bases sitting between them. DNA of the CDR3: TGTGCCTGGGTAGAAGGAGCCACAGATACGCAGTATTTT. Translating gives CAWVEGATDTQYF.

V and J are TRBV7-2 and TRBJ1-1, with a possible D match to TRBD1 (5 bases). V was trimmed by 1 base and J by 1 base, leaving 10 bases between them. The CDR3 runs 15 residues. Germline lookup yields CDR1 SGHTA and CDR2 FQGNSA. The CDR3: CASSLVGGTNTEAFF. In DNA, the CDR3 is TGTGCCAGCAGCTTAGTTGGGGGGACGAACACTGAAGCTTTCTTT.

This clone was seen a few times. J is TRBJ2-7 and V is TRBV2; D is ambiguous. The CDR3 has 15 amino acids. The V gene lost 3 bases and the J gene lost 3 bases, with 15 bases spanning the gap. Germline V gives CDR1 SNHLY, CDR2 FYNNEI. The CDR3 is CASSERLTSLYEQYF. CDR3 DNA sequence: TGTGCCAGCAGTGAGAGACTGACGTCGCTCTACGAGCAGTACTTC.